Sequencing of this T cell receptor (beta chain) was carried out in a study of blood T cell repertoires in COVID-19. For the study at large: Collection of acute and convalescent COVID-19 samples took place in the United States, Italy and Spain. Sources were T cells, B-cell-depleted T cells, or PBMCs; the material itself was cDNA or gDNA.

CDR1 is SGHNT and CDR2 is YENEEA in the germline V gene. V was clipped by 3 bases and J by 2 bases, with 6 bases between them. This CDR3 is built from 13 residues. Authors' data handling: Amplification of reference gene primers was used by the study to estimate nucleated cell counts. Sequencing was performed with immunoSEQ multiplex PCR; in TCRdb, only in-frame clones are kept and a portion is missing. That table furnishes V, J and clone size, whereas the DNA furnished D and trimming. Among 200,000 to 250,000 clones, 89% were seen once, and the ten largest hold about 5%. J is TRBJ2-3 and V is TRBV11-3; no firm D call. The sequence derives from a woman aged 40 to 50 with acute or convalescent COVID-19. Input material: peripheral blood. This chain's CDR3 is CASSFQATDTQYF. The CDR3 DNA sequence: TGTGCCAGCAGCTTCCAGGCCACAGATACGCAGTATTTT.